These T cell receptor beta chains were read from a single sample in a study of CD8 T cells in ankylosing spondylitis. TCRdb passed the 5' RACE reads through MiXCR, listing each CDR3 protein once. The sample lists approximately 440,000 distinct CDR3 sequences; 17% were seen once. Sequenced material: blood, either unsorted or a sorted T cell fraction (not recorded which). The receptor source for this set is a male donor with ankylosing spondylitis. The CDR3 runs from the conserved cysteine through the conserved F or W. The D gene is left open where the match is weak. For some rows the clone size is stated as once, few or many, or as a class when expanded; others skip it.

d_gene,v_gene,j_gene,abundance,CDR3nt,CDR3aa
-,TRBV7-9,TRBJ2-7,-,TGTGCCAGCAGCCTTTACGGACTCCGGGACAAAAGTTACGAGCAGTACTTC,CASSLYGLRDKSYEQYF
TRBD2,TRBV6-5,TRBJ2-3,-,TGTGCCAGCAGTTTCAAAGCGGGGGCGGTAGATACGCAGTATTTT,CASSFKAGAVDTQYF
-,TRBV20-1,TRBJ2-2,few,TGCAGTGCTAGAGATCAAGGCAGCGTCACCGGGGAGCTGTTTTTT,CSARDQGSVTGELFF
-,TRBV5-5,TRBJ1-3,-,TGTGCCAGCAGCTTGGCCGGGGGGCCTGGTGGAAACACCATATATTTT,CASSLAGGPGGNTIYF
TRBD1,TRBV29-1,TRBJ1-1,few,TGCAGCGTTGTAAGGGACAGGGGAACTGAAGCTTTCTTT,CSVVRDRGTEAFF
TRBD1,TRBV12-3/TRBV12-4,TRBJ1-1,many,TGTGCCAGCAGTTTTCGTCCAGGGGGCGGTCTCACTGAAGCTTTCTTT,CASSFRPGGGLTEAFF
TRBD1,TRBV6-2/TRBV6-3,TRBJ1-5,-,TGTGCCAGCAGAAACAGGGGGGATCAGCCCCAGCATTTT,CASRNRGDQPQHF
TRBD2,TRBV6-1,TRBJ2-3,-,TGTGCCAGCAGATTGCTTCTAGCGGGGGGGAGCACAGATACGCAGTATTTT,CASRLLLAGGSTDTQYF
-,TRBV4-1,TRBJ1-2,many,TGCGCCAGCAGCCAGAGCGGGGGGCTCTATGGCTACACCTTC,CASSQSGGLYGYTF
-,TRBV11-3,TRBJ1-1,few,TGTGCCAGCAGCTTCTCGGATCTGAACACTGAAGCTTTCTTT,CASSFSDLNTEAFF
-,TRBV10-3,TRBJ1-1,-,TGTGCCATCAGTGAGGGGGACTGGGCTTTCTTT,CAISEGDWAFF
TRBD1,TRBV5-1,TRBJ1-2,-,TGCGCCAGCAGCATTGTCGGACAGGGGCTAAGTGGCTACACCTTC,CASSIVGQGLSGYTF
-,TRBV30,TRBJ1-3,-,TGTGCCTCTTTTCAGGGTACTGGAAACACCATATATTTT,CASFQGTGNTIYF
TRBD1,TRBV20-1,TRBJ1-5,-,TGCAGTGCAACGACAGGGGGGCCCCAGCATTTT,CSATTGGPQHF
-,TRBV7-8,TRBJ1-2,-,TGTGCCAGCAGCCCTCCTGGCAGTGAAGTCTATGGCTACACCTTC,CASSPPGSEVYGYTF
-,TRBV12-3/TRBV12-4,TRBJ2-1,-,TGTGCCAGCAGTTTAGCGTTTAGCTCCTACAATGAGCAGTTCTTC,CASSLAFSSYNEQFF
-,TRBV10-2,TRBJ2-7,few,TGCGCCAGCAGGGGGGGATCGGCCTACGAGCAGTACTTC,CASRGGSAYEQYF
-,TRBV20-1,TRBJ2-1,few,TGCAGTGCTAGAACTGGGGGACTGCGCCATTCTCAGTTCTTC,CSARTGGLRHSQFF
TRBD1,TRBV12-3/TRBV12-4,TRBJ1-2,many,TGTGCCAGCAGTCGCTTAGAGGGGGCAGGTTATGGCTACACCTTC,CASSRLEGAGYGYTF
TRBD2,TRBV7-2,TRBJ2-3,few,TGTGCCAGCAGTTCAGCGGGGACCTCAGGAGATACGCAGTATTTT,CASSSAGTSGDTQYF
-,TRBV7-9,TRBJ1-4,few,TGTGCCAGCAGCCTAACAGGACAAGCTGAAAAACTGTTTTTT,CASSLTGQAEKLFF
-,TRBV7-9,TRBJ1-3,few,TGTGCCAGCAGCTTAGTCCCTGGAAACACCATATATTTT,CASSLVPGNTIYF
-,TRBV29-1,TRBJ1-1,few,TGCAGCATCGGATCGGACGGGAACACTGAAGCTTTCTTT,CSIGSDGNTEAFF
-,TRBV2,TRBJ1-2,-,TGTGCCAGCAGCCGGGACCTTACAAACTATGGCTACACCTTC,CASSRDLTNYGYTF
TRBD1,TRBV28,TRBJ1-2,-,TGTGCCAGCAGTTTGGGGACAGTGAAAAACTATGGCTACACCTTC,CASSLGTVKNYGYTF
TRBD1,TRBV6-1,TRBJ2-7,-,TGTGCCAGCAGCGCCGGGACAGCCCTCTACGAGCAGTACTTC,CASSAGTALYEQYF
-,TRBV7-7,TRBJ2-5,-,TGTGCCAGCAGCCGGGGGCCTAGCGAGACCCAGTACTTC,CASSRGPSETQYF
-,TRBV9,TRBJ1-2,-,TGTGCCAGCAGCGTAGGAGGAGCTCTCCGCAACTATGGCTACACCTTC,CASSVGGALRNYGYTF
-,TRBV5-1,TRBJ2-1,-,TGCGCCAGCAGCGCGACCTTGAGGGGGGGCCCCTACAATGAGCAGTTCTTC,CASSATLRGGPYNEQFF
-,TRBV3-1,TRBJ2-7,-,TGTGCCAGCAGCCAAGAAGACGAGCAGTACTTC,CASSQEDEQYF
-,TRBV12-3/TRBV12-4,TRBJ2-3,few,TGTGCCAGCAGGCGGGGGCGCGGACAGGCAGATACGCAGTATTTT,CASRRGRGQADTQYF
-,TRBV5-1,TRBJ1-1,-,TGCGCCAGCAGCTCTCAATCGGCGGGGGCAGGGAACACTGAAGCTTTCTTT,CASSSQSAGAGNTEAFF
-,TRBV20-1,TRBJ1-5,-,TGCAGTGCTAGAAGATCCGGGAGATATAGCAATCAGCCCCAGCATTTT,CSARRSGRYSNQPQHF
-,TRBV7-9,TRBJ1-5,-,TGTGCCAGCAGCTTGGCAGGTCAAAGTCAGCCCCAGCATTTT,CASSLAGQSQPQHF
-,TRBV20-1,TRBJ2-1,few,TGCAGTGCTAGAGGTCTCGGGCGTTACGGCTCCTACAATGAGCAGTTCTTC,CSARGLGRYGSYNEQFF
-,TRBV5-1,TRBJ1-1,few,TGCGCCAGCAGCTTGGTTCCGACAGCGAACACTGAAGCTTTCTTT,CASSLVPTANTEAFF
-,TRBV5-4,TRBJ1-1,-,TGTGCCAGCACCTTGCCGGGCATGAACACTGAAGCTTTCTTT,CASTLPGMNTEAFF
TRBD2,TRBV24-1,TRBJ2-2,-,TGTGCCACCAGTGCAGCTAGCGGGAGCTACACCGGGGAGCTGTTTTTT,CATSAASGSYTGELFF
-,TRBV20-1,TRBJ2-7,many,TGCAGTGCTAGAGGTCCGGGTACCTACGAGCAGTACTTC,CSARGPGTYEQYF
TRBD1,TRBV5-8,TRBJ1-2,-,TGTGCCAGCAGCCGAACAGACAGGGGAACTAACTATGGCTACACCTTC,CASSRTDRGTNYGYTF
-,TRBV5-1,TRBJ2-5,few,TGCGCCAGCAGCTTCTACGTGGTCCAAGAGACCCAGTACTTC,CASSFYVVQETQYF